The clone carrying this TCR beta chain came up once. The sample is drawn from a study of shared clonotypes between healthy human individuals. The method was immunoSEQ multiplex PCR; TCRdb's version includes in-frame clones alone and lacks a portion of them. The table includes under 850,000 clones, nearly 95% detected once. This CDR3 has 13 residues. Trimming removed 4 bases from V and 5 bases from J; junction bases left unmatched: 1. Germline CDR1 and CDR2: SGDLS and YYNGEE. Naive CD8 isolation took CD45RO-negative cells positively selected for CCR7 and excluded terminally differentiated effector memory CD45RA+ cells.

Sequenced: naive CD8+ T cells sorted from blood. The clonotype was recovered from a man aged 25 to 40 in good health. This rearrangement joins TRBV9 to TRBJ2-1; 9 bases agree with TRBD1. CDR3 sequence (DNA): TGTGCCAGCAGCAGACAGGGGGACAATGAGCAGTTCTTC. Translated: CASSRQGDNEQFF.